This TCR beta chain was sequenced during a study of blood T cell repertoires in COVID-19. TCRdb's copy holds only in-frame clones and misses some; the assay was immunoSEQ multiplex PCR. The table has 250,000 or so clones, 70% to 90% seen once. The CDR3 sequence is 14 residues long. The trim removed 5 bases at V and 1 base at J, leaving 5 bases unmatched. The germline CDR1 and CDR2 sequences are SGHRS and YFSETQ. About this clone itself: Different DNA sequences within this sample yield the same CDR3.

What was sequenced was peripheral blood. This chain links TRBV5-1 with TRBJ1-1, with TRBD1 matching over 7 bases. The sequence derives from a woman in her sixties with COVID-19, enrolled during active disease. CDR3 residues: CASSRQGGNTEAFF. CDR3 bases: TGCGCCAGCAGTCGACAGGGTGGGAACACTGAAGCTTTCTTT.